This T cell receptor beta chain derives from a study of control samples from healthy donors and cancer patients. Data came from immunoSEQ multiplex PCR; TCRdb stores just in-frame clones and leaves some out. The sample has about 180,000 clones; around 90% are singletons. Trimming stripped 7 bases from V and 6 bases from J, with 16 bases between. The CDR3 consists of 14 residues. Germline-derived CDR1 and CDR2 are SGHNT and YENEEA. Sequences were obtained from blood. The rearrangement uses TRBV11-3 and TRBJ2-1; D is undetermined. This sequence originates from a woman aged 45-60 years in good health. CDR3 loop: CASTPSLYSNEQFF. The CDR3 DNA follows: TGTGCCAGCACCCCCTCCCTCTACAGCAATGAGCAGTTCTTC. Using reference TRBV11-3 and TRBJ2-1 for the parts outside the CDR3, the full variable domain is EAGVVQSPRYKIIEKKQPVAFWCNPISGHNTLYWYLQNLGQGPELLIRYENEEAVDDSQLPKDRFSAERLKGVDSTLKIQPAELGDSAVYLCASTPSLYSNEQFFGPGTRLTVL.